This T cell receptor beta chain emerged from a study of cytomegalovirus exposure and HLA in healthy donors. Looked up from germline, CDR1 is LNHDA and CDR2 is SQIVND (reference sequence). With V trimmed by 3 bases and J by 3 bases, 7 bases remained unmatched. The length of the CDR3 is 16 residues. This clone has just a few counts. PCR was performed using 60 Vbeta and 13 Jbeta primers. Produced via immunoSEQ multiplex PCR; TCRdb's table is partial and in-frame only. The sample has about 130,000 clones, around 72% seen once; the top ten hold approximately 2.6%. The clonotype comes from a human donor in good health. The material sequenced was PBMCs. The J gene is TRBJ2-7, the V gene TRBV19, with 11 bases matching TRBD2. In nucleotides, the CDR3 is TGTGCCAGTAGTATTGAAGGGACTAGCGGTTACTACGAGCAGTACTTC. Protein: CASSIEGTSGYYEQYF.